This TCR beta chain was found in a study of blood T cell repertoires in COVID-19. Study-wide background: Nucleic acid was either cDNA or gDNA, and it came from T cells, B-cell-depleted T cells, or PBMCs.

Enrolled during active infection, Seattle patients were then followed longitudinally. Losses at the gene ends were 4 bases for V and 2 bases for J; bases not matched to a gene: 7. Germline values: CDR1 LGHDT, CDR2 YNNKEL (reference sequence). This CDR3 is built from 16 residues. Original processing notes: For nucleated cells, counts were estimated from reference gene primer amplification. The repertoire was sequenced with immunoSEQ multiplex PCR; TCRdb's copy has only in-frame clones and lacks some. The D gene and trimming were derived from the DNA, and the V and J assignments and clone size from that table. Counted here are around 400,000 clones, around 87% occurring once; the ten biggest clones make up about 10%.

Sequenced sample: peripheral blood. The origin of this receptor is a woman aged 25 to 39 with COVID-19, enrolled during active disease. The V call is TRBV3-1 (or the pseudogene TRBV3-2), the J call TRBJ2-7; 11 positions match TRBD2. The CDR3 loop reads CASSRPRGLAAYEQYF. In DNA, the CDR3 is TGTGCCAGCAGCCGCCCAAGGGGACTAGCGGCCTACGAGCAGTACTTC.